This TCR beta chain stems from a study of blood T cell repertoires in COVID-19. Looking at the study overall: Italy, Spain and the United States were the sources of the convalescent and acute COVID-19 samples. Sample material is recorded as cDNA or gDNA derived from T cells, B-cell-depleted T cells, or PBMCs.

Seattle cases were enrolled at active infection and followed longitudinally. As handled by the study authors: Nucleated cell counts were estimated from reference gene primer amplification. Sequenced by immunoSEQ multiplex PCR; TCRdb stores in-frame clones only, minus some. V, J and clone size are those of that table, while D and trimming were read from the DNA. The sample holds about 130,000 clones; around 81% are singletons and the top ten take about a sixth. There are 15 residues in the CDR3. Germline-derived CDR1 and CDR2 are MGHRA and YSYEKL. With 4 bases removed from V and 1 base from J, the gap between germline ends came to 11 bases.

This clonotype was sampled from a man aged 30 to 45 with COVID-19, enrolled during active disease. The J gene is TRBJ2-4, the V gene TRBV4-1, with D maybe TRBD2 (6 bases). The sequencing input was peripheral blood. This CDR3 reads CASSPTEGAKNIQYF. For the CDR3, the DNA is TGCGCCAGCAGCCCGACGGAGGGGGCCAAAAACATTCAGTACTTC.